This TCR beta chain was observed in a study of blood T cell repertoires in COVID-19. All enrollees were about 18 to 95 years old and from about two dozen US areas. Which cohort a participant joined came from the clinical history participants gave. Two negative PCRs, clearance, or symptom resolution were required of recovered Cohort 3 donors. CDR1 and CDR2 from the germline V gene are SGDLS and YYNGEE. Trimming left V 0 bases short and J 3 bases short, with 7 bases between. The CDR3 spans 14 residues. The table came from immunoSEQ multiplex PCR; TCRdb's copy has only in-frame clones and leaves some out. The sample includes around 330,000 clones, under 95% of them seen just once.

Material: PBMCs or T cells enriched from blood (not recorded which). The clonotype was recovered from a man aged 55-75 years who had recovered from COVID-19. The rearrangement uses TRBV9 and TRBJ2-1; no clear D. The CDR3, as DNA: TGTGCCAGCAGCGTAGATGCTAACTACAATGAGCAGTTCTTC. Translation gives CASSVDANYNEQFF.